The 21 T cell receptor beta chains presented below share a single source sample, sequenced in a study of radiotherapy plus CTLA-4 blockade in lung cancer. Repertoires were generated with immunoSEQ multiplex PCR, while TCRdb's copy carries only in-frame clones and drops some. The sample gives 40,000 to 50,000 clones, roughly 80% of which show up once; approximately 3.3% is in the top ten. Here the sequenced sample was peripheral blood, taken from a patient treated with radiotherapy plus ipilimumab. The receptors stem from a human donor with non-small cell lung cancer who had stable disease on radiotherapy plus ipilimumab.

The chain uses TRBV9 and TRBJ2-5, with a weak D call TRBD2 (5 bases). The germline CDR1 and CDR2 sequences are SGDLS and YYNGEE. V was trimmed by 4 bases and J by 5 bases, leaving 15 bases between them. This CDR3 has 14 amino acids. Here the CDR3 reads CASSTRESWETQYF. The CDR3 region has the DNA TGTGCCAGCAGCACGAGGGAATCTTGGGAGACCCAGTACTTC.

The chain recombines TRBV5-1 with TRBJ2-2; 7 nucleotides line up with TRBD1. Germline CDR1 is SGHRS and CDR2 is YFSETQ. This CDR3 is built from 15 residues. Unmatched junction bases numbered 4, after V lost 0 bases and J lost 5 bases. CDR3 loop: CASSLADRPTGELFF. In DNA form, the CDR3 reads TGCGCCAGCAGCTTGGCGGACAGGCCGACCGGGGAGCTGTTTTTT.

The V gene is TRBV5-6, the J gene TRBJ2-1; D is perhaps TRBD2 (6 bases). Germline V gives CDR1 SGHDT, CDR2 YYEEEE. The CDR3 contains 16 residues. V lost 4 bases and J lost 6, with 20 bases in between. The CDR3 is CASSPWSSELINEQFF. DNA for the CDR3: TGTGCCAGCAGCCCCTGGTCTAGCGAGTTGATCAATGAGCAGTTCTTC.

The CDR3 coding sequence is TGTGCCAGCACTCCCGGGGGGAGTAGGGTCACCGGGGAGCTGTTTTTT. This gives the protein CASTPGGSRVTGELFF. This chain links TRBV28 with TRBJ2-2, with 7 bases that match TRBD2. The CDR3 contains 16 residues. The germline V gene has CDR1 MDHEN and CDR2 SYDVKM. V gave up 7 bases and J gave up 4 bases; unmatched junction bases: 12.

The gene calls are TRBV28 and TRBJ1-2; 8 bases line up with TRBD1. The CDR3 length is 15 residues. The germline gives CDR1 MDHEN, CDR2 SYDVKM. V lost 2 bases, J lost 5 bases, and 7 bases stayed unmatched. CDR3 loop: CASSLDQGAGYGYTF. Written as DNA, the CDR3 is TGTGCCAGCAGTTTAGATCAGGGGGCTGGATATGGCTACACCTTC.

The genes are TRBV4-1 and TRBJ1-5; perhaps TRBD1 as D (5 bases). The ends were cut back, 4 bases at V and 0 bases at J, with 19 bases in the middle. Germline V gene data show CDR1 as MGHRA and CDR2 as YSYEKL. The CDR3 totals 18 residues. CDR3 DNA sequence: TGCGCCAGCAGCCCCACTCCTTCGACAGCCTATAGCAATCAGCCCCAGCATTTT. Its translation: CASSPTPSTAYSNQPQHF.

The sample holds a few counts of this clone. V is TRBV6-5 and J is TRBJ2-7, with TRBD1 identical over 9 bases. CDR1 is MNHEY and CDR2 is SVGAGI in the germline V gene. CDR3 length equals 15 residues. With 4 bases clipped from V and 5 bases from J, the junction kept 9 bases outside the gene matches. The CDR3 region is CASSSPGQGRNEQYF. The CDR3 DNA follows: TGTGCCAGCAGTTCGCCGGGACAGGGCCGGAACGAGCAGTACTTC.

CDR3 in DNA: TGTGCCAGCAGCGCTGCGGGGGTGGGAAACACTGAAGCTTTCTTT. Translation gives CASSAAGVGNTEAFF. This chain uses TRBV7-2 with TRBJ1-1, with D possibly being TRBD1 (5 bases). Germline CDR1 is SGHTA and CDR2 is FQGNSA. The CDR3 is made up of 15 amino acids. V was trimmed by 5 bases and J by 2 bases, leaving 15 bases between them.

The chain couples TRBV7-6 to TRBJ2-7; D remains ambiguous. Germline-derived CDR1 and CDR2 are SGHVS and FNYEAQ. V was cut by 3 bases and J by 2 bases, with 8 bases left in between. The CDR3 extends over 13 amino acids. CDR3 sequence reads: CASSLNLAYEQYF. The CDR3 nucleotides read TGTGCCAGCAGCTTGAACCTAGCCTACGAGCAGTACTTC.

The V call is TRBV30, the J call TRBJ2-3; TRBD2 aligns across 8 bases. Losses at the gene ends were 0 bases for V and 1 base for J; bases not matched to a gene: 6. The CDR3 runs 16 residues. CDR1 and CDR2 (germline): GTSNPN, SVGIG (reference sequence). In nucleotides, the CDR3 is TGTGCCTGGAGTGTACCAGTTAGCGGGGGCACAGATACGCAGTATTTT. Encoded protein: CAWSVPVSGGTDTQYF.

V is TRBV4-1 and J is TRBJ2-5; no definite D call. This CDR3 is 15 amino acids long. The V end was cut by 0 bases, the J end by 5 bases, with 13 bases between. CDR1 is MGHRA and CDR2 is YSYEKL in the germline V gene. The CDR3 reads CASSQEIVASETQYF. DNA of the CDR3: TGCGCCAGCAGCCAAGAAATTGTGGCTTCTGAGACCCAGTACTTC.

The chain carries TRBV28 and TRBJ2-7; 9 bases are a match to TRBD2. Trimming took 4 bases from V and 1 from J; bases not matched to a gene: 2. This CDR3 has 14 residues. Germline V gives CDR1 MDHEN, CDR2 SYDVKM. This chain's CDR3 is CASSSSGKSYEQYF. The CDR3 coding sequence is TGTGCCAGCAGTTCTAGCGGGAAGTCCTACGAGCAGTACTTC.

The chain has TRBV9 and TRBJ2-1; 9 bases align to TRBD1. The CDR3 sequence is 15 residues long. After removal of 3 bases from V and 6 bases from J, the junction contained 7 bases not matched to a gene. The germline V gene encodes CDR1 SGDLS and CDR2 YYNGEE. The CDR3: CASSERDREFNEQFF. CDR3 bases: TGTGCCAGCAGCGAGCGGGACAGGGAGTTCAATGAGCAGTTCTTC.

The rearrangement joins TRBV5-1 to TRBJ2-7; D perhaps matches TRBD2 (6 bases). Trimming cost V 2 bases and J 3 bases, with 15 bases left between them. CDR1 and CDR2 from the germline V gene are SGHRS and YFSETQ. The CDR3 sequence is 15 residues long. CDR3 sequence (DNA): TGCGCCAGCAGCTTCAGCGGGTCCCAAGACTACGAGCAGTACTTC. Protein sequence: CASSFSGSQDYEQYF.

The V gene is TRBV9, the J gene TRBJ1-4; 7 bases match TRBD1. This CDR3 is built from 15 residues. The germline V gene encodes CDR1 SGDLS and CDR2 YYNGEE. After removal of 1 base from V and 8 bases from J, the junction contained 8 bases not matched to a gene. CDR3 in amino acids: CASSVSGTAYEKLFF. In nucleotides, the CDR3 is TGTGCCAGCAGCGTATCCGGGACAGCTTACGAAAAACTGTTTTTT.

The V call is TRBV30, the J call TRBJ2-2; D ambiguous. CDR1 and CDR2 (germline): GTSNPN, SVGIG (reference sequence). V was clipped by 4 bases and J by 4 bases, with 13 bases between them. The CDR3 has 14 residues. The CDR3 protein is CAWTRITGTGELFF. For the CDR3, the DNA is TGTGCCTGGACCCGGATTACGGGCACCGGGGAGCTGTTTTTT.

In nucleotides, the CDR3 is TGTGCCAGCAGCCAGAGACAGGGGGACACTGAAGCTTTCTTT. Encoded protein: CASSQRQGDTEAFF. The J gene is TRBJ1-1, the V gene TRBV6-6; 9 bases are shared with TRBD1. The germline V gene has CDR1 MNHNY and CDR2 SVGAGI (reference sequence). The CDR3 is made up of 14 amino acids. Trimming cost V 6 bases and J 3 bases; bases outside gene matches: 5.

The chain couples TRBV9 to TRBJ2-3; 14 bases align to TRBD2. The length of the CDR3 is 22 residues. Trimming at V came to 2 bases and at J to 3 bases, leaving 20 bases not matched to a gene. Germline CDR1 is SGDLS and CDR2 is YYNGEE. The chain's CDR3 is CASSVYPSGLAGESTLTDTQYF. CDR3 nucleotides: TGTGCCAGCAGCGTTTACCCCTCGGGACTAGCGGGAGAGTCTACGTTGACAGATACGCAGTATTTT.

This sequence joins TRBV7-3 and TRBJ2-1; a possible D gene is TRBD1 (6 bases). Between the trimmed V and J ends, which lost 5 bases and 10 bases, there was a span of 15 bases. The CDR3 loop spans 13 amino acids. CDR1 is SGHTA and CDR2 is FQGTGA in the germline V gene. CDR3 sequence: CASSVQGTGEQFF. CDR3 bases: TGTGCCAGCAGCGTACAGGGAACGGGAGAGCAGTTCTTC.

The chain uses TRBV10-2 and TRBJ2-2; D is possibly TRBD2 (5 bases). Deletions cut 4 bases from V and 7 bases from J, with 7 bases between. The germline V gene encodes CDR1 WSHSY and CDR2 SAAADI. The CDR3 loop spans 12 amino acids. The CDR3 sequence is CASSGGSGELFF. CDR3 coding DNA: TGCGCCAGCAGTGGTGGGAGCGGGGAGCTGTTTTTT.

The chain combines TRBV6-5 with TRBJ2-2; D is uncertain. CDR1 and CDR2 from the germline V gene are MNHEY and SVGAGI. The CDR3 extends over 11 amino acids. V shed 8 bases and J shed 6 bases, with 7 bases lying between them. This chain's CDR3 is CASGLAGELFF. Written as DNA, the CDR3 is TGTGCCAGCGGTCTAGCCGGGGAGCTGTTTTTT.